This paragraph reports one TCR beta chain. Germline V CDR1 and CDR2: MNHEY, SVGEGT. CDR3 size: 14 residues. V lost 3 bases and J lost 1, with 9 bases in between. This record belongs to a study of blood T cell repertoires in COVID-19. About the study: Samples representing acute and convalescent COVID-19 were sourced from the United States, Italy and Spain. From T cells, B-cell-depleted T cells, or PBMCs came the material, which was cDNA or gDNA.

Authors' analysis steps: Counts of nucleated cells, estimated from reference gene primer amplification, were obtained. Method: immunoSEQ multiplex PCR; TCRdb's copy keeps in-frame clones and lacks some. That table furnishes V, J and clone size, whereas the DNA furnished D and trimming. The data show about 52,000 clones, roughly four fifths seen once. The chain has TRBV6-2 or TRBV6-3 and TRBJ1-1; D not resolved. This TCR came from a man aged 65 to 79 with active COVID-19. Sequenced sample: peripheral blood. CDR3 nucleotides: TGTGCCAGCAGTTATATCTCAGGGAACACTGAAGCTTTCTTT. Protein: CASSYISGNTEAFF.